Listed here are 7 T cell receptor beta chains from one sample, sequenced in a study of glioma-infiltrating T cells. Amplification of TCR alpha and beta CDR3 regions from RNA used iRepertoire nested multiplex PCR. In TCRdb, the multiplex PCR reads were re-called with MiXCR into one record per CDR3 protein. Here the sample spans around 390,000 distinct CDR3 sequences, 41% being singletons. The sample taken for sequencing was glioma tissue, nonneoplastic brain tissue, or PBMCs (not recorded which). These receptor sequences come from a human donor with low-grade glioma or glioblastoma, undergoing nonglioma brain surgery, or in good health (not recorded which).

This clonotype was counted at least ten times. The chain is built from TRBV20-1 and TRBJ1-1; no reliable D call. This CDR3 contains 12 residues. V lost 0 bases and J 0 bases, leaving 2 bases between the germline ends. Looked up from germline, CDR1 is DFQATT and CDR2 is SNEGSKA (reference sequence). This CDR3 is CSARELNTEAFF. The CDR3 DNA follows: TGCAGTGCTAGAGAGTTGAACACTGAAGCTTTCTTT.

With regard to this clonotype: This may stem from a read error, because a much larger clone lies one nucleotide away. The chain has TRBV6-1 and TRBJ2-1; either TRBD1 or TRBD2 may supply D (5 bases each). CDR1 and CDR2 (germline): MNHNS, SASEGT. CDR3 length: 14 residues. Deletions cut 4 bases from V and 4 bases from J, with 11 bases between. The CDR3 protein is CASSAGPHYNEQFF. The CDR3 nucleotides are TGTGCCAGCAGTGCGGGACCCCATTACAATGAGCAGTTCTTC.

There are a few counts of this clonotype. This chain uses TRBV4-1 with TRBJ2-6; D is unclear. The CDR3 extends over 21 amino acids. Germline V lookup: CDR1 MGHRA, CDR2 YSYEKL. Trimming took off 4 bases at V and 0 bases at J, with 25 bases between the two ends. CDR3 protein: CASSPPGRYSVSSSGANVLTF. CDR3 DNA: TGCGCCAGCAGCCCTCCTGGCCGGTACTCCGTGTCAAGCTCTGGGGCCAACGTCCTGACTTTC.

There are many counts of this clonotype. This chain links TRBV20-1 with TRBJ1-1; tentatively, D is TRBD1 (5 bases). The germline V gene has CDR1 DFQATT and CDR2 SNEGSKA (reference sequence). The CDR3 consists of 14 residues. Trimming removed 3 bases from V and 3 bases from J, with 14 bases in between. CDR3 sequence reads: CSARSRMGDTEAFF. The CDR3 bases are TGCAGTGCTAGGTCCAGGATGGGGGACACTGAAGCTTTCTTT.

Of note for this clonotype: This CDR3 fails to terminate in the conserved phenylalanine or tryptophan, so it likely reflects a read error. The rearrangement links TRBV7-6 to TRBJ2-5; D gene unclear. Germline CDR1 and CDR2: SGHVS and FNYEAQ. The CDR3 contains 14 residues. CDR3 sequence reads: CASSLAAYQETQYL. Written as DNA, the CDR3 is TGTGCTAGCAGCTTAGCAGCTTACCAAGAGACCCAGTACCTC.

In regard to this clonotype: Compared with germline, one end of the junction differs, possibly owing to a read error. The chain is built from TRBV27 and TRBJ2-1, with 9 nucleotides matching TRBD2. The CDR3 spans 17 residues. Looked up from germline, CDR1 is MNHEY and CDR2 is SMNVEV (reference sequence). The DNA of the CDR3 is TGTGCCAGCAGTTTCGCGGGAGGGCATTCAAGCTACAATGGGCAGTTCTTC. It translates to CASSFAGGHSSYNGQFF.

Of note for this clonotype: A read error may be the cause here, since a much bigger clone is one base away. The chain uses TRBV27 and TRBJ2-7; 8 bases align to TRBD1. Germline values: CDR1 MNHEY, CDR2 SMNVEV (reference sequence). The CDR3 runs to 14 residues. CDR3 amino acids: CASGTGGRSYGQYF. CDR3 in DNA: TGTGCCAGCGGAACAGGGGGAAGGTCCTACGGGCAGTACTTC.